These 25 T cell receptor beta chains came from one sample sequenced in a study of T cell clonotyping in hematopoietic cell transplantation (dated by TCRdb to the early 2020s). Receptor libraries were prepared by the immunoSEQ multiplex PCR assay. The immuneACCESS repertoire file appears here via TCRdb, limited to in-frame rearrangements. These files lack a portion of the clones; in checked studies, under half of the deficit traces to unresolved V genes, and the cause of the others is not known. This sample holds about 19,000 clones; roughly 77% were observed only once. About 17% of the sample belongs to the ten largest clones. The sample's time point, from its label and the paper: recipient sample about 28 days before transplant, after cytoreduction. The specimen was peripheral blood mononuclear cells, collected before stem cell transplant. These receptors all stem from a man aged 60 to 75 with acute myeloid leukemia. Some clones in this sample may be carry-over from other donors' samples.

This chain links TRBV5-1 with TRBJ1-6, with D perhaps TRBD1 (5 bases). The CDR3 loop spans 14 amino acids. Per germline, CDR1 SGHRS and CDR2 YFSETQ. V lost 0 bases, J lost 7 bases, and 8 bases lay in between. The CDR3 spells CASSLGGENSPLHF. CDR3 nucleotides: TGCGCCAGCAGCTTGGGAGGGGAAAATTCACCCCTCCACTTT.

CDR3 nucleotides: TGTGCCATCAGTGAAAACAGGGGGACCACAGATACGCAGTATTTT. Its translation: CAISENRGTTDTQYF. This chain connects TRBV10-3 to TRBJ2-3; 8 bases map to TRBD1. The CDR3 is 15 residues long. CDR1 ENHRY and CDR2 SYGVKD come from the germline V gene. The V gene end was trimmed by 3 bases and the J gene end by 2 bases; junction bases not matched to a gene: 4.

CDR3 coding DNA: TGTGCCTGGAACGGTGGCCTAGCCAAAAACATTCAGTACTTC. Translating gives CAWNGGLAKNIQYF. The chain is built from TRBV30 and TRBJ2-4; D uncertain. Germline loops: CDR1 GTSNPN, CDR2 SVGIG (reference sequence). This CDR3 spans 14 amino acids. Deletions cut 4 bases from V and 0 bases from J, with 10 bases between. The variable domain in full, completed from reference TRBV30 and TRBJ2-4, reads SQTIHQWPATLVQPVGSPLSLECTVEGTSNPNLYWYRQAAGRGLQLLFYSVGIGQISSEVPQNLSASRPQDRQFILSSKKLLLSDSGFYLCAWNGGLAKNIQYFGAGTRLSVL.

The chain joins TRBV5-8 to TRBJ1-2; perhaps TRBD1 as D (6 bases). The V end was cut by 4 bases, the J end by 1 base, with 20 bases between. Germline CDR1 is SGHTS and CDR2 is YDEGEE. This CDR3 contains 17 residues. CDR3 region: CASSGPGHLKFNYGYTF. The CDR3 nucleotides are TGTGCCAGCAGCGGGCCGGGACACCTAAAGTTTAACTATGGCTACACCTTC.

This sequence joins TRBV19 and TRBJ2-3; D is unclear. V dropped 1 base and J dropped 3 bases, with 11 bases sitting between them. This CDR3 is 15 amino acids long. Germline V gene data show CDR1 as LNHDA and CDR2 as SQIVND (reference sequence). The CDR3 nucleotides are TGTGCCAGTAGTATAGGGCTAGGTTTGACAGATACGCAGTATTTT. The encoded protein is CASSIGLGLTDTQYF.

This clone came up once. The chain links TRBV7-2 to TRBJ1-2; 7 bases match TRBD1. Germline CDR1 SGHTA, CDR2 FQGNSA. This CDR3 spans 14 amino acids. J was trimmed by 8 bases and V by 4 bases; bases with no gene match: 10. CDR3 loop: CASSSGMNRGGYTF. The CDR3 DNA is TGTGCCAGCAGCTCCGGGATGAACAGGGGCGGCTACACCTTC.

CDR3 protein: CASSSDRLYGYTF. CDR3 DNA: TGTGCCAGCAGCTCCGACAGACTCTATGGCTACACCTTC. The V call is TRBV6-5, the J call TRBJ1-2, with D possibly matching TRBD1 (5 bases). V gave up 6 bases and J gave up 4 bases, with 12 bases separating them. The CDR3 has 13 residues. Germline CDR1 MNHEY, CDR2 SVGAGI.

The rearrangement links TRBV5-6 to TRBJ1-1; D is undetermined. This CDR3 is built from 15 residues. The germline gives CDR1 SGHDT, CDR2 YYEEEE. With 2 bases removed from V and 1 base from J, the gap between germline ends came to 12 bases. CDR3 DNA sequence: TGTGCCAGCAGCTTAGGTGGCGTACCGAACACTGAAGCTTTCTTT. Translating it yields CASSLGGVPNTEAFF.

Details on this clone: The junction departs from germline at one end; a sequencing error may be responsible. This chain joins TRBV19 and TRBJ1-2; maybe TRBD1 (5 bases). The CDR3 is 16 amino acids. Germline-derived CDR1 and CDR2 are LNHDA and SQIVND (reference sequence). The CDR3 bases are TGTGCCAGTAGTCTAGACAGTACGCCCTCTAACTATGGCTACACCTTC. Translation gives CASSLDSTPSNYGYTF.

V gene TRBV2 combines with J gene TRBJ2-5; D unclear. V was trimmed by 10 bases and J by 2 bases, leaving 11 bases between them. This CDR3 is built from 12 residues. CDR1 is SNHLY, CDR2 FYNNEI, per germline. As DNA, the CDR3 is TGTGCCACAGGCCTGGGACAAGAGACCCAGTACTTC. Protein sequence: CATGLGQETQYF.

The rearrangement links TRBV19 to TRBJ2-7; D is perhaps TRBD1 or TRBD2 (5 bases each). Deletions cut 6 bases from V and 5 bases from J, with 17 bases between. This CDR3 spans 14 amino acids. Per germline, CDR1 LNHDA and CDR2 SQIVND (reference sequence). The CDR3 DNA sequence: TGTGCCAGTAGAGGGCTCGGGGCAGCGAACGAGCAGTACTTC. This codes for CASRGLGAANEQYF.

This sequence joins TRBV7-3 and TRBJ2-3, with 8 bases matching TRBD2. CDR1 is SGHTA, CDR2 FQGTGA, per germline. J gave up 5 bases and V 5 bases, and 9 bases lay outside the gene matches. The CDR3 sequence is 15 residues long. This CDR3 is CASSVSGSELDTQYF. The CDR3 DNA is TGTGCCAGCAGCGTGAGCGGGAGCGAGTTAGATACGCAGTATTTT.

This clone was found a few times. The chain employs TRBV7-9 and TRBJ1-2; 8 positions agree with TRBD1. Germline CDR1 SEHNR, CDR2 FQNEAQ (reference sequence). The CDR3 covers 15 residues. Trimming removed 3 bases from V and 3 bases from J; junction bases left unmatched: 6. The CDR3 is CASSFSKTGDYGYTF. DNA of the CDR3: TGTGCCAGCAGCTTCTCGAAGACAGGGGACTATGGCTACACCTTC.

The V and J genes are TRBV7-9 and TRBJ2-3, with 11 bases identical to TRBD2. Unmatched junction bases numbered 6, after V lost 5 bases and J lost 2 bases. CDR3 length equals 16 residues. CDR1 SEHNR and CDR2 FQNEAQ come from the germline V gene (reference sequence). Here the CDR3 DNA reads TGTGCCAGCAGCGCACGTAGCGGGAGGGCCACAGATACGCAGTATTTT. Protein sequence: CASSARSGRATDTQYF.

CDR3 residues: CASSLLGAQETQYF. CDR3 nucleotides: TGCGCCAGCAGCTTGTTGGGGGCCCAAGAGACCCAGTACTTC. The chain joins TRBV5-1 to TRBJ2-5; tentatively, D is TRBD1 (6 bases). This CDR3 is 14 amino acids long. V shed 1 base and J shed 1 base, with 8 bases lying between them. In germline, CDR1 is SGHRS, CDR2 YFSETQ.

The CDR3 sequence is CASSFDRYGYTF. Here the CDR3 DNA reads TGTGCCAGCAGTTTTGATAGGTATGGCTACACCTTC. The V gene is TRBV28, the J gene TRBJ1-2; no clear D gene. The CDR3 loop spans 12 amino acids. Trimming removed 3 bases at V and 5 bases at J, with 7 bases between. Per germline, CDR1 MDHEN and CDR2 SYDVKM.

V usage is TRBV6-1 and J usage is TRBJ2-2; D uncertain. From germline, CDR1 is MNHNS and CDR2 SASEGT. V was pared by 7 bases and J by 3 bases, with 9 bases between. CDR3 length equals 13 residues. CDR3 coding DNA: TGTGCCAGCACCCCGACACACACCGGGGAGCTGTTTTTT. Protein: CASTPTHTGELFF.

This chain joins TRBV30 and TRBJ2-7; 8 bases align to TRBD2. This CDR3 region has 16 residues. V shed 3 bases and J 1 base; nucleotides not matched to a gene: 11. The germline V gene encodes CDR1 GTSNPN and CDR2 SVGIG (reference sequence). The CDR3 protein is CAWRRPPAGGSYEQYF. The DNA of the CDR3 is TGTGCCTGGAGGCGTCCCCCCGCGGGGGGATCCTACGAGCAGTACTTC.

This chain links TRBV4-3 with TRBJ2-3; D possibly corresponds to TRBD1 (6 bases). This CDR3 contains 16 residues. V lost 6 bases, J lost 2 bases, and 18 bases lay in between. CDR1 LGHNA and CDR2 YSLEER come from the germline V gene. The CDR3 DNA follows: TGCGCCAGCAGATTAAACAGGGATTCGTACACAGATACGCAGTATTTT. Translation: CASRLNRDSYTDTQYF.

The rearrangement uses TRBV7-2 and TRBJ2-7; 9 bases match TRBD1. This CDR3 region has 15 residues. V lost 5 bases to trimming and J lost 9 bases; unmatched junction nucleotides: 14. Germline-derived CDR1 and CDR2 are SGHTA and FQGNSA. The CDR3 loop is CASSLKGTGKNRQYF. The CDR3 DNA is TGTGCCAGCAGCCTGAAGGGGACAGGGAAGAACCGGCAGTACTTC.

This chain joins TRBV2 and TRBJ1-2; no clear D gene. This CDR3 contains 14 residues. V was cut by 7 bases and J by 4 bases, with 16 bases left in between. Germline CDR1 is SNHLY and CDR2 is FYNNEI. The CDR3 DNA reads TGTGCCAGCACTAACTTCGGGCAGTCCTATGGCTACACCTTC. This translates into CASTNFGQSYGYTF.

The chain joins TRBV7-6 to TRBJ1-1, with D possibly being TRBD1 (6 bases). The V and J ends lost 5 bases and 2 bases respectively, with 12 bases between them. CDR1 SGHVS and CDR2 FNYEAQ come from the germline V gene. The CDR3 length is 14 residues. CDR3 sequence (DNA): TGTGCCAGCAGCATCCGGGGGCCTAACACTGAAGCTTTCTTT. Amino acids: CASSIRGPNTEAFF. Looking up the rest from reference TRBV7-6 and TRBJ1-1 gives the full variable domain: GAGVSQSPRYKVTKRGQDVALRCDPISGHVSLYWYRQALGQGPEFLTYFNYEAQQDKSGLPNDRFSAERPEGSISTLTIQRTEQRDSAMYRCASSIRGPNTEAFFGQGTRLTVV.

The chain joins TRBV7-2 to TRBJ2-7, with 7 nucleotides matching TRBD1. Germline-derived CDR1 and CDR2 are SGHTA and FQGNSA. The CDR3 consists of 14 residues. Losses at the gene ends were 3 bases for V and 5 bases for J; bases not matched to a gene: 7. In DNA, the CDR3 is TGTGCCAGCAGCTTTGACAGGGCAAGGAACGAGCAGTACTTC. Translation gives CASSFDRARNEQYF.

The V gene is TRBV27, the J gene TRBJ1-1; TRBD1 matches at 7 bases. This CDR3 has 17 amino acids. Germline V gene lookup returns CDR1 MNHEY and CDR2 SMNVEV (reference sequence). The ends lost 5 bases at V and 1 base at J; junction bases unmatched: 13. The CDR3 protein is CASSLIRTGGRNTEAFF. CDR3 nucleotide sequence: TGTGCCAGCAGTCTGATAAGGACAGGCGGCAGGAACACTGAAGCTTTCTTT.

The chain employs TRBV13 and TRBJ2-5; D remains ambiguous. The J call may not be correct, given that the DNA end is closer to TRBJ2-7. Germline V gene sequence: CDR1 PRHDT, CDR2 FYEKMQ (reference sequence). The CDR3 extends over 12 amino acids. The CDR3 loop reads CASSSSSYEQYF. The CDR3 region has the DNA TGTGCCAGCAGCTCTTCCTCCTACGAGCAGTACTTC.